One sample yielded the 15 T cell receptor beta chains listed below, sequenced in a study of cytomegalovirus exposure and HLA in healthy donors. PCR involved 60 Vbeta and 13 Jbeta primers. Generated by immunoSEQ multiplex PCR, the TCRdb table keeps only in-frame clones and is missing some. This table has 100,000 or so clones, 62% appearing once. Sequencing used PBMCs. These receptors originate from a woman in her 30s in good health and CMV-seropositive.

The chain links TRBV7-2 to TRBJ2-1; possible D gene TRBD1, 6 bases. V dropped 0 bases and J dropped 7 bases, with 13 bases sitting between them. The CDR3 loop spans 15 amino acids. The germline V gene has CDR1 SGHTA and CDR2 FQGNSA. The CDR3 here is CASSLAGAFRNEQFF. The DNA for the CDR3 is TGTGCCAGCAGCTTAGCGGGGGCCTTTCGGAATGAGCAGTTCTTC.

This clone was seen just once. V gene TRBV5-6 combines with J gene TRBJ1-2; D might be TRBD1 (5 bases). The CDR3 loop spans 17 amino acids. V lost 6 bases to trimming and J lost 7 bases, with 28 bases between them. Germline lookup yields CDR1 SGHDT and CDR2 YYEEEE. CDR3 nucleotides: TGTGCCAGCACCATGACGAGGCAGGGATCCCCATGGGGTGGCTACACCTTC. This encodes CASTMTRQGSPWGGYTF.

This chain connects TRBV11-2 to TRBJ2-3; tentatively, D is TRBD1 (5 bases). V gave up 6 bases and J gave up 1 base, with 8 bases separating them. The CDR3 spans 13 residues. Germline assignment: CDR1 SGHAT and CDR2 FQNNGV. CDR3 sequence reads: CASSWTRTDTQYF. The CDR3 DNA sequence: TGTGCCAGCAGTTGGACACGCACAGATACGCAGTATTTT.

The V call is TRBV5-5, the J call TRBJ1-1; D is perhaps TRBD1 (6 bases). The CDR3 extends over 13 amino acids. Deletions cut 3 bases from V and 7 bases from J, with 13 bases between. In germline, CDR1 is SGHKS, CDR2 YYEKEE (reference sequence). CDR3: CASSSRQAREAFF. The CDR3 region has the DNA TGTGCCAGCAGCTCTCGACAGGCTCGTGAAGCTTTCTTT. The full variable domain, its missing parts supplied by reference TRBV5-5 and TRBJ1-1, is DAGVTQSPTHLIKTRGQQVTLRCSPISGHKSVSWYQQVLGQGPQFIFQYYEKEERGRGNFPDRFSARQFPNYSSELNVNALLLGDSALYLCASSSRQAREAFFGQGTRLTVV.

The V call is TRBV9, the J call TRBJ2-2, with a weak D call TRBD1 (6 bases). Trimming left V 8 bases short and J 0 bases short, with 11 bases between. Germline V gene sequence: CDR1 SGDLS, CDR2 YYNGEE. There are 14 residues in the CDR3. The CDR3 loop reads CASRRQANTGELFF. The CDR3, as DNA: TGTGCCAGTAGGAGACAGGCGAACACCGGGGAGCTGTTTTTT.

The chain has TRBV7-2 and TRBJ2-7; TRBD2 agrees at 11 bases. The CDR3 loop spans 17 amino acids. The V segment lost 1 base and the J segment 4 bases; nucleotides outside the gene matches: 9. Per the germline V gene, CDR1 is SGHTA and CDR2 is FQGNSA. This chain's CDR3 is CASSLGSGGASSYEQYF. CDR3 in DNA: TGTGCCAGCAGCTTAGGTAGCGGGGGGGCTTCTTCATACGAGCAGTACTTC.

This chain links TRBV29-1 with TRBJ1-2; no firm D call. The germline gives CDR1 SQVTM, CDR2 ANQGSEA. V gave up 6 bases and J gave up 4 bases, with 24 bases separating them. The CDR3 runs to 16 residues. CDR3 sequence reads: CSVQTGSNSNSYGYTF. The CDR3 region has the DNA TGCAGCGTCCAAACCGGGTCTAATTCTAATAGCTATGGCTACACCTTC.

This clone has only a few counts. CDR3 nucleotide sequence: TGTGCCAGCAATAGCGGGGGGGCCACCGGGGAGCTGTTTTTT. Residues: CASNSGGATGELFF. The rearrangement links TRBV7-9 to TRBJ2-2; 11 bases are shared with TRBD2. The CDR3 runs 14 residues. Trimming took 7 bases from V and 4 from J; bases not matched to a gene: 2. Germline-derived CDR1 and CDR2 are SEHNR and FQNEAQ (reference sequence).

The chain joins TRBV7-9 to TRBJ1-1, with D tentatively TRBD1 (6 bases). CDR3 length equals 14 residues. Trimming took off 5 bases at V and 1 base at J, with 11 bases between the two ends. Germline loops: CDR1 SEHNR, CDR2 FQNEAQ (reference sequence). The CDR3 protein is CASSLQGTNTEAFF. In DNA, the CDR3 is TGTGCCAGCAGCCTGCAGGGGACGAACACTGAAGCTTTCTTT.

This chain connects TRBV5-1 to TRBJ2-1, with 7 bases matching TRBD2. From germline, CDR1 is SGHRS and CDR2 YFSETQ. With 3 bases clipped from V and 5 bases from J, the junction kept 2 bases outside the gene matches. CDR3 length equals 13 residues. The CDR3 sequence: CASSWAGDNEQFF. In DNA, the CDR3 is TGCGCCAGCAGCTGGGCGGGGGACAATGAGCAGTTCTTC.

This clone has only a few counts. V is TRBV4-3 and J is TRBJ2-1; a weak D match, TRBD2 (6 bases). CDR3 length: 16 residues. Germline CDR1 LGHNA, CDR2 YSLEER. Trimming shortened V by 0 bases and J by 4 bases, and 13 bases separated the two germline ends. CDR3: CASSQEFGGKYNEQFF. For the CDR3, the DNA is TGCGCCAGCAGCCAAGAGTTCGGGGGTAAATACAATGAGCAGTTCTTC.

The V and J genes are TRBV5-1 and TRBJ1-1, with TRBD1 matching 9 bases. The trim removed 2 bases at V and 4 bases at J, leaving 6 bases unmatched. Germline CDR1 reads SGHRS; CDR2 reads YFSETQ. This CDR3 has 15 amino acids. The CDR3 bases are TGCGCCAGCAGCTTATGGACAGGGGAAGGCACTGAAGCTTTCTTT. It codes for CASSLWTGEGTEAFF. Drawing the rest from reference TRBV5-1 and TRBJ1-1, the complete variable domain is KAGVTQTPRYLIKTRGQQVTLSCSPISGHRSVSWYQQTPGQGLQFLFEYFSETQRNKGNFPGRFSGRQFSNSRSEMNVSTLELGDSALYLCASSLWTGEGTEAFFGQGTRLTVV.

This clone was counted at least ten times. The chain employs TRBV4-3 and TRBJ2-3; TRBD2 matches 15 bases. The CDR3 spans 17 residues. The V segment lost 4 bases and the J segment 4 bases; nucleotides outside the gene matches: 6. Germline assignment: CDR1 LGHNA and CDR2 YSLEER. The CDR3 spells CASSRRTSGGAPDTQYF. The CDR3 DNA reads TGCGCCAGCAGCCGCAGGACTAGCGGGGGGGCCCCAGATACGCAGTATTTT.

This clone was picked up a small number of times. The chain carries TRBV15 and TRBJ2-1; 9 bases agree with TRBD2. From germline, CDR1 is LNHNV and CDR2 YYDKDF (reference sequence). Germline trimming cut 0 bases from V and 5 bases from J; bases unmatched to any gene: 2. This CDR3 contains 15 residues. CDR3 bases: TGTGCCACCAGCAGAGAGCCTAGCGGGAACAATGAGCAGTTCTTC. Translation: CATSREPSGNNEQFF.

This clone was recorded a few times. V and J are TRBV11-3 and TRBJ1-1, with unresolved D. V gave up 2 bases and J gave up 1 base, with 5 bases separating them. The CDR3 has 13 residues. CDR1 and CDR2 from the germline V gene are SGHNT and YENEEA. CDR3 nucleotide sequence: TGTGCCAGCAGCTTACCAGAGAACACTGAAGCTTTCTTT. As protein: CASSLPENTEAFF.